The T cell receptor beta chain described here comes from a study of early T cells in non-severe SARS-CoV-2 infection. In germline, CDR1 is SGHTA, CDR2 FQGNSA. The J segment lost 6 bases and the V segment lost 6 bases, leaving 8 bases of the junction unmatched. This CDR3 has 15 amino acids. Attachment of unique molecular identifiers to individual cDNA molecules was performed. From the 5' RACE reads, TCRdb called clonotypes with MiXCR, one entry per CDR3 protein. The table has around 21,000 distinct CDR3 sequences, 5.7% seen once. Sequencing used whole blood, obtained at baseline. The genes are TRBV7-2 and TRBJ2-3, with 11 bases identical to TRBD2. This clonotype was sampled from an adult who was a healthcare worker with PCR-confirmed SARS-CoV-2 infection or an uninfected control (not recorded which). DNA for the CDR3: TGTGCCAGCAGTTTTAGCGGGGGGGCAGGTGATACGCAGTATTTT. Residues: CASSFSGGAGDTQYF.